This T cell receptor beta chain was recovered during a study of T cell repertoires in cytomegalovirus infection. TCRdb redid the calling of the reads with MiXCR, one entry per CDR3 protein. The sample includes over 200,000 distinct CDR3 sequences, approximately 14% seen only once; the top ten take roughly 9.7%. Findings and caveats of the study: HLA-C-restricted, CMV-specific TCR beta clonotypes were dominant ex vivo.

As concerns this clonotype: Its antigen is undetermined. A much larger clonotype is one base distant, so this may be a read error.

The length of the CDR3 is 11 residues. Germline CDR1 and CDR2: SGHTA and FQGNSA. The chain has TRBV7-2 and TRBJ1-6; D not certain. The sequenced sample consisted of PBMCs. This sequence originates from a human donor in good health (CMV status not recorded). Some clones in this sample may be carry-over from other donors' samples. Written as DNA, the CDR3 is TGTGCCAGCAGCTTGGGTTCACCCCTCTACTTT. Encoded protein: CASSLGSPLYF.